Below, one T cell receptor (beta chain) is given with its context. No antigen is known for it. The study sampled nominally healthy donors, though unrecorded immune exposures were likely. Germline CDR1 reads SGDLS; CDR2 reads YYNGEE. The CDR3 extends over 17 amino acids. The ends lost 0 bases at V and 5 bases at J; junction bases unmatched: 7. The data originate from a study of cytomegalovirus exposure and HLA in healthy donors. Study-level findings and limits: Most sequenced TCRs were rare (though some public TCRs occurred in many donors). Later analysis demonstrated an association between a missense DCLRE1C variant and TCR beta V- and J-gene trimming. Several of the most significant clusters appeared, in a later analysis, to be linked to common viral pathogens.

This PCR relied on a set of 60 Vbeta primers and 13 Jbeta primers. The repertoire was sequenced with immunoSEQ multiplex PCR; TCRdb's copy has only in-frame clones and lacks some. The data show some 150,000 clones, with around 79% seen just once and about 0.64% held by the top ten. The sample taken for sequencing was PBMCs. This sequence joins TRBV9 and TRBJ1-5, with 11 bases lining up with TRBD1. The source is a male donor in good health and CMV-seronegative. CDR3 nucleotide sequence: TGTGCCAGCAGCGTAGCTACAGGGACAGGGGGGCATCAGCCCCAGCATTTT. It specifies CASSVATGTGGHQPQHF.